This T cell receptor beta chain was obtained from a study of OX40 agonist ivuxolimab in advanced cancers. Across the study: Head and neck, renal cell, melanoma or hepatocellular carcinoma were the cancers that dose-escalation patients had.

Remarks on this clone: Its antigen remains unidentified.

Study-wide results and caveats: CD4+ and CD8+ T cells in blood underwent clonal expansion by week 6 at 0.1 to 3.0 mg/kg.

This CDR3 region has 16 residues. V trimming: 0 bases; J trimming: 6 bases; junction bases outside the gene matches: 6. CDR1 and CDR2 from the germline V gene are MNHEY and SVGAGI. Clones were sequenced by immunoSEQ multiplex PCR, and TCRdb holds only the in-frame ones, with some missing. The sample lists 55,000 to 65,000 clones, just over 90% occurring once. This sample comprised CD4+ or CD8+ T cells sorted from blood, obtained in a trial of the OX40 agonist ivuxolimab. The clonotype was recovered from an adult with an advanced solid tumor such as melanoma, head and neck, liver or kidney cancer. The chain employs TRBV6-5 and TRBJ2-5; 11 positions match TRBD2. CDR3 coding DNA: TGTGCCAGCAGTTACTCCCTAGCGGGGGGTATGAAGACCCAGTACTTC. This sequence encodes CASSYSLAGGMKTQYF.